This T cell receptor (beta chain) was retrieved from a study of blood T cells in healthy people across ages. Regarding this clonotype: The antigen is undetermined.

A second PCR of 7 to 11 cycles used a sample-barcoded 5' primer and a J-beta primer mix. TCRdb reprocessed the 5' RACE reads with MiXCR, giving one entry per CDR3 protein. The sample records approximately 800,000 distinct CDR3 sequences, roughly 64% being singletons. The CDR3 is made up of 15 amino acids. V shed 0 bases and J shed 7 bases, with 16 bases lying between them. Per the germline V gene, CDR1 is LGHDT and CDR2 is YNNKEL (reference sequence). The study's findings and limits: TCR beta diversity, measured per million T cells, fell in a roughly linear way with age. Any conclusive comparison of naive versus antigen-experienced cells was prevented by using unsorted PBMCs. The study found TCR beta diversity correlated strongly with naive T cell percentage.

The TCR sequence derives from a man aged 25 to 40 in good health. The rearrangement uses TRBV3-1 and TRBJ2-7; D might be TRBD2 (5 bases). Sequenced sample: blood. CDR3: CASSQDTTASGEQYF. The CDR3 DNA is TGTGCCAGCAGCCAAGATACGACGGCATCGGGGGAGCAGTACTTC.